One and the same sample provided the 11 T cell receptor beta chains below, sequenced in a study of blood T cell repertoires in COVID-19. Libraries were prepared by immunoSEQ multiplex PCR; TCRdb keeps only in-frame clonotypes and omits some of them. The sample has roughly 100,000 clones; about nine tenths are singletons. The specimen sequenced was peripheral blood. The source of these receptors is a woman in her forties or fifties with COVID-19, enrolled during active disease.

The chain is built from TRBV30 and TRBJ1-5, with D tentatively TRBD1 (6 bases). V was pared by 5 bases and J by 4 bases, with 12 bases between. The CDR3 runs 13 residues. Germline V lookup: CDR1 GTSNPN, CDR2 SVGIG (reference sequence). The CDR3, as DNA: TGTGCCTGGGCACAGGGCGTAAATCAGCCCCAGCATTTT. It codes for CAWAQGVNQPQHF.

The gene calls are TRBV5-1 and TRBJ2-1, with 14 bases lining up with TRBD2. Germline assignment: CDR1 SGHRS and CDR2 YFSETQ. The CDR3 sequence is 18 residues long. Germline trimming cut 9 bases from V and 2 bases from J; bases unmatched to any gene: 13. The CDR3 sequence: CATGPGLAGETPYNEQFF. CDR3 nucleotide sequence: TGCGCCACCGGACCGGGACTAGCGGGGGAAACACCCTACAATGAGCAGTTCTTC.

This clone turned up a few times. The CDR3 spells CASSLSGTGNYEQYF. CDR3 nucleotides: TGTGCCAGCAGTTTAAGCGGGACAGGGAACTACGAGCAGTACTTC. This rearrangement joins TRBV27 to TRBJ2-7; 9 bases are a match to TRBD1. In germline, CDR1 is MNHEY, CDR2 SMNVEV (reference sequence). CDR3 length equals 15 residues. The V gene end was trimmed by 2 bases and the J gene end by 3 bases; junction bases not matched to a gene: 5.

The rearrangement links TRBV12-5 to TRBJ2-3, with TRBD2 as a possible D gene (6 bases). V was shortened by 6 bases and J by 5 bases, with 15 bases between the two germline ends. This CDR3 has 14 amino acids. Germline V CDR1 and CDR2: LGHNT, FRNRAP. The CDR3 sequence: CASGPGGGIDTQYF. CDR3 nucleotides: TGTGCTAGTGGACCCGGTGGGGGGATAGATACGCAGTATTTT.

V is TRBV19 and J is TRBJ1-1, with 7 bases aligning to TRBD1. V trimming: 5 bases; J trimming: 0 bases; junction bases outside the gene matches: 9. The CDR3 contains 16 residues. Per the germline V gene, CDR1 is LNHDA and CDR2 is SQIVND (reference sequence). The CDR3 region has the DNA TGTGCCAGTAGTGGGGGGACAGTAAGTATGAACACTGAAGCTTTCTTT. Protein sequence: CASSGGTVSMNTEAFF.

The chain has TRBV5-8 and TRBJ2-3; 15 positions agree with TRBD2. CDR1 is SGHTS and CDR2 is YDEGEE in the germline V gene. Trimming cost V 4 bases and J 6 bases; bases outside gene matches: 6. The CDR3 contains 16 residues. Here the CDR3 reads CASSPGTSGGIDTQYF. The CDR3 nucleotides read TGTGCCAGCAGCCCGGGGACTAGCGGGGGGATTGATACGCAGTATTTT.

This chain connects TRBV7-3 to TRBJ1-1, with D uncertain. The CDR3 contains 13 residues. Looked up from germline, CDR1 is SGHTA and CDR2 is FQGTGA. V was trimmed by 5 bases and J by 7 bases, leaving 14 bases between them. The CDR3 sequence is CASSPRAAGEAFF. The DNA of the CDR3 is TGTGCCAGCAGCCCCCGAGCGGCGGGTGAAGCTTTCTTT.

The genes are TRBV7-3 and TRBJ2-2; 9 nucleotides line up with TRBD2. The CDR3 covers 16 residues. V was clipped by 4 bases and J by 6 bases; unmatched bases: 9. Germline CDR1 SGHTA, CDR2 FQGTGA. CDR3 residues: CASSSQPGLASGELFF. The CDR3 DNA reads TGTGCCAGCAGCTCGCAACCGGGACTAGCTTCCGGGGAGCTGTTTTTT.

The chain has TRBV6-2 or TRBV6-3 and TRBJ1-1, with TRBD1 matching 10 bases. This CDR3 has 14 amino acids. Trimming at V came to 5 bases and at J to 2 bases, leaving 2 bases not matched to a gene. Germline-derived CDR1 and CDR2 are MNHEY and SVGEGT. The CDR3 sequence is CASSGQGVNTEAFF. The CDR3 coding sequence is TGTGCCAGCAGTGGACAGGGGGTAAACACTGAAGCTTTCTTT.

The V gene is TRBV5-4, the J gene TRBJ1-1, with 9 positions matching TRBD1. Germline assignment: CDR1 SGHNT and CDR2 YYREEE (reference sequence). The CDR3 extends over 14 amino acids. Trimming removed 3 bases from V and 7 bases from J; junction bases left unmatched: 7. CDR3 sequence: CASSWDRESYEAFF. DNA of the CDR3: TGTGCCAGCAGCTGGGACAGGGAATCATATGAAGCTTTCTTT.

The rearrangement joins TRBV10-3 to TRBJ2-7; D gene unclear. The CDR3 totals 11 residues. From germline, CDR1 is ENHRY and CDR2 SYGVKD. Trimming pared 10 bases from V and 5 bases from J, leaving 12 bases between. Here the CDR3 DNA reads TGTGCCACCATTGCTCAGGACGAGCAGTACTTC. This encodes CATIAQDEQYF.